The rows below give T cell receptor beta chains drawn from one sample of a study of blood T cell repertoires in COVID-19. Sequencing was performed with immunoSEQ multiplex PCR; in TCRdb, only in-frame clones are kept and a portion is missing. The sample consists of 120,000 or so clones, over 70% of them appearing once. The material sequenced was peripheral blood. Receptors originate from a man between 70 and 80 years old with acute or convalescent COVID-19. The CDR3 runs from the conserved cysteine through the conserved F or W. D genes are given only for firm matches. Where a row states a size, it is once, few, many or the class of an expanded clone; other rows omit it.

v_gene: TRBV7-2; abundance: -; j_gene: TRBJ2-1; d_gene: -; CDR3nt: TGTGCCAGCAGCCCCTACGTCGACACCTACAATGAGCAGTTCTTC; CDR3aa: CASSPYVDTYNEQFF
v_gene: TRBV18; abundance: -; j_gene: TRBJ1-3; d_gene: TRBD1; CDR3nt: TGTGCCAGCTCACCAACAGGGGCCAGCCCTGGAAACACCATATATTTT; CDR3aa: CASSPTGASPGNTIYF
v_gene: TRBV6-5; abundance: few; j_gene: TRBJ2-7; d_gene: -; CDR3nt: TGTGCCAGCACCAGCCGGACAACCTACGAGCAGTACTTC; CDR3aa: CASTSRTTYEQYF
v_gene: TRBV7-2; abundance: -; j_gene: TRBJ2-5; d_gene: -; CDR3nt: TGTGCCAGCAGCTTAGGCGGTACCCAGTACTTC; CDR3aa: CASSLGGTQYF
v_gene: TRBV6-5; abundance: -; j_gene: TRBJ2-3; d_gene: -; CDR3nt: TGTGCCAGCAAACCCAGGGGCCCGAGCACAGATACGCAGTATTTT; CDR3aa: CASKPRGPSTDTQYF
v_gene: TRBV18; abundance: -; j_gene: TRBJ2-3; d_gene: TRBD2; CDR3nt: TGTGCCAGCTCACCCGCTAGCGGGGGAGGTACAGATACGCAGTATTTT; CDR3aa: CASSPASGGGTDTQYF
v_gene: TRBV7-2; abundance: -; j_gene: TRBJ2-3; d_gene: -; CDR3nt: TGTGCCAGCAGCTTAGCTGGGGGGTTCGGCACAGATACGCAGTATTTT; CDR3aa: CASSLAGGFGTDTQYF
v_gene: TRBV5-1; abundance: -; j_gene: TRBJ2-3; d_gene: -; CDR3nt: TGCGCCAGCAGCTTAACTACTAGCACAGATACGCAGTATTTT; CDR3aa: CASSLTTSTDTQYF
v_gene: TRBV11-3; abundance: once; j_gene: TRBJ2-1; d_gene: TRBD2; CDR3nt: TGTGCCAGCAGAGAGCGGGGGCTTGAGCAGTTCTTC; CDR3aa: CASRERGLEQFF
v_gene: TRBV9; abundance: -; j_gene: TRBJ1-6; d_gene: TRBD1; CDR3nt: TGTGCCAGCAGCGTGACAGGGGAGTCACCCCTCCACTTT; CDR3aa: CASSVTGESPLHF
v_gene: TRBV11-2; abundance: -; j_gene: TRBJ2-7; d_gene: -; CDR3nt: TGTGCCAGCACCCGTAGCGGCAGGTACGAGCAGTACTTC; CDR3aa: CASTRSGRYEQYF
v_gene: TRBV28; abundance: -; j_gene: TRBJ1-4; d_gene: -; CDR3nt: TGTGCCAGCAGAGGGACAACGGAAAATGAAAAACTGTTTTTT; CDR3aa: CASRGTTENEKLFF
v_gene: TRBV18; abundance: once; j_gene: TRBJ1-2; d_gene: -; CDR3nt: TGTGCCAGCTCACCACCTCCCGGAGGGAGTGGCTACACCTTC; CDR3aa: CASSPPPGGSGYTF
v_gene: TRBV2; abundance: -; j_gene: TRBJ2-5; d_gene: TRBD2; CDR3nt: TGTGCCAGCAGTGAGACCGGGGGGGCCTTAAAGACCCAGTACTTC; CDR3aa: CASSETGGALKTQYF
v_gene: TRBV7-2; abundance: -; j_gene: TRBJ1-1; d_gene: -; CDR3nt: TGTGCCAGCAGCTTAGCGCGGGTGAACCTTGAAGCTTTCTTT; CDR3aa: CASSLARVNLEAFF
v_gene: TRBV5-4; abundance: few; j_gene: TRBJ2-1; d_gene: -; CDR3nt: TGTGCCAGCAGCTCGGGGGTGTATCCGAGCTCCTACAATGAGCAGTTCTTC; CDR3aa: CASSSGVYPSSYNEQFF
v_gene: TRBV5-1; abundance: -; j_gene: TRBJ1-4; d_gene: -; CDR3nt: TGCGCCAGCAGCTTGGACAGCTTTAATGAAAAACTGTTTTTT; CDR3aa: CASSLDSFNEKLFF
v_gene: TRBV3-1/TRBV3-2; abundance: -; j_gene: TRBJ2-5; d_gene: TRBD2; CDR3nt: TGTGCCAGCAGCCAAGGGCTAGCGGGGGGGTACCAAGAGACCCAGTACTTC; CDR3aa: CASSQGLAGGYQETQYF
v_gene: TRBV19; abundance: -; j_gene: TRBJ1-5; d_gene: -; CDR3nt: TGTGCCAGTAGTACAACAGGGATTTTGAATCAGCCCCAGCATTTT; CDR3aa: CASSTTGILNQPQHF
v_gene: TRBV25-1; abundance: -; j_gene: TRBJ2-5; d_gene: -; CDR3nt: TGTGCCAGCAGTGAACGGGAACTAGGAGGGGAGACCCAGTACTTC; CDR3aa: CASSERELGGETQYF
v_gene: TRBV4-1; abundance: once; j_gene: TRBJ1-1; d_gene: -; CDR3nt: TGCGCCAGCAGCCGGGAGGGGACTGAAGCTTTCTTT; CDR3aa: CASSREGTEAFF
v_gene: TRBV9; abundance: -; j_gene: TRBJ1-6; d_gene: -; CDR3nt: TGTGCCAGCAGCGTAGCGGCGGGGGCTGGTTCACCCCTCCACTTT; CDR3aa: CASSVAAGAGSPLHF
v_gene: TRBV7-5; abundance: -; j_gene: TRBJ2-3; d_gene: -; CDR3nt: TGTGTCAGAAGCTCCCCCGGGACTAGCCCAATCCATACGCAGTATTTT; CDR3aa: CVRSSPGTSPIHTQYF
v_gene: TRBV3-1/TRBV3-2; abundance: -; j_gene: TRBJ1-6; d_gene: -; CDR3nt: TGTGCCAGCAGCCAAGTGGCCACGGCGGATTCACCCCTCCACTTT; CDR3aa: CASSQVATADSPLHF
v_gene: TRBV5-1; abundance: few; j_gene: TRBJ1-4; d_gene: -; CDR3nt: TGCGCCAGCAGCTTGTATGGGGGGGCAGGTGAAAAACTGTTTTTT; CDR3aa: CASSLYGGAGEKLFF
v_gene: TRBV20-1; abundance: -; j_gene: TRBJ2-5; d_gene: -; CDR3nt: TGCAGTGCTCGTGGGCAACCCCAAGAGACCCAGTACTTC; CDR3aa: CSARGQPQETQYF
v_gene: TRBV11-2; abundance: -; j_gene: TRBJ2-1; d_gene: -; CDR3nt: TGTGCCAGCAGCCCCCCAGGGTATGAGCAGTTCTTC; CDR3aa: CASSPPGYEQFF
v_gene: TRBV7-9; abundance: -; j_gene: TRBJ1-5; d_gene: -; CDR3nt: TGTGCCAGCAGCTTAGCCCTAAGTCAGCCCCAGCATTTT; CDR3aa: CASSLALSQPQHF
v_gene: TRBV30; abundance: once; j_gene: TRBJ2-7; d_gene: -; CDR3nt: TGTGCCTGGAGTTTGAGGCTCGAGCAGTACTTC; CDR3aa: CAWSLRLEQYF
v_gene: TRBV4-3; abundance: once; j_gene: TRBJ1-4; d_gene: -; CDR3nt: TGCGCCAGCAGCGAGCGGCAGGCATTTAATGAAAAACTGTTTTTT; CDR3aa: CASSERQAFNEKLFF
v_gene: TRBV10-3; abundance: -; j_gene: TRBJ1-2; d_gene: TRBD1; CDR3nt: TGTGCCATCAACACAGGGGTGCTCGACTATGGCTACACCTTC; CDR3aa: CAINTGVLDYGYTF
v_gene: TRBV13; abundance: -; j_gene: TRBJ1-5; d_gene: -; CDR3nt: TGTGCCAGCAGCTTAGGGGCCGGAACAGGGTATCAGCCCCAGCATTTT; CDR3aa: CASSLGAGTGYQPQHF
v_gene: TRBV7-6; abundance: -; j_gene: TRBJ1-6; d_gene: TRBD1; CDR3nt: TGTGCCAGCAGCCCGGGACAGCTTGTACCCTCGGGTTCACCCCTCCACTTT; CDR3aa: CASSPGQLVPSGSPLHF
v_gene: TRBV6-5; abundance: -; j_gene: TRBJ2-3; d_gene: -; CDR3nt: TGTGCCAGCAGTTACTCAGGGCGGGTGGGCACAGATACGCAGTATTTT; CDR3aa: CASSYSGRVGTDTQYF
v_gene: TRBV5-1; abundance: -; j_gene: TRBJ2-1; d_gene: TRBD2; CDR3nt: TGCGCCAGCAGCTTGTGGGGGGGAGGCTCATTGGATGATGAGCAGTTCTTC; CDR3aa: CASSLWGGGSLDDEQFF
v_gene: TRBV4-3; abundance: -; j_gene: TRBJ1-2; d_gene: -; CDR3nt: TGCGCCAGCAGCAGAGCCGGGACACTCTATGGCTACACCTTC; CDR3aa: CASSRAGTLYGYTF
v_gene: TRBV5-1; abundance: -; j_gene: TRBJ2-3; d_gene: TRBD2; CDR3nt: TGCGCCAGCAGCTTGGGCTCCGGGACTACTAGCACAGATACGCAGTATTTT; CDR3aa: CASSLGSGTTSTDTQYF
v_gene: TRBV7-2; abundance: -; j_gene: TRBJ1-1; d_gene: TRBD1; CDR3nt: TGTGCCAGCAGCCCGCGTGGGACAGTCTCTGAAGCTTTCTTT; CDR3aa: CASSPRGTVSEAFF
v_gene: TRBV19; abundance: once; j_gene: TRBJ1-4; d_gene: -; CDR3nt: TGTGCCAGTAGGCCCTCGACAGGATTTAATGAAAAACTGTTTTTT; CDR3aa: CASRPSTGFNEKLFF
v_gene: TRBV24-1; abundance: -; j_gene: TRBJ1-2; d_gene: TRBD1; CDR3nt: TGTGCCACCAGTGACACCGGGACAGGGGGTGGCTACACCTTC; CDR3aa: CATSDTGTGGGYTF
v_gene: TRBV11-2; abundance: -; j_gene: TRBJ2-7; d_gene: -; CDR3nt: TGTGCCAGCAGCTCAGAGGACAGAAAGTTCTACGAGCAGTACTTC; CDR3aa: CASSSEDRKFYEQYF
v_gene: TRBV24-1; abundance: -; j_gene: TRBJ2-2; d_gene: -; CDR3nt: TGTGCCACCAGCCCGTTCTCAGGGGTTGGCACCGGGGAGCTGTTTTTT; CDR3aa: CATSPFSGVGTGELFF
v_gene: TRBV18; abundance: -; j_gene: TRBJ2-1; d_gene: TRBD1; CDR3nt: TGTGCCAGCTCACCGCCAGGGGGTGGCCGCGATGAGCAGTTCTTC; CDR3aa: CASSPPGGGRDEQFF
v_gene: TRBV7-3; abundance: -; j_gene: TRBJ2-3; d_gene: TRBD2; CDR3nt: TGTGCCAGCAGCCCCTACGGGACTAGCGGGGGCTTAGATACGCAGTATTTT; CDR3aa: CASSPYGTSGGLDTQYF
v_gene: TRBV5-6; abundance: -; j_gene: TRBJ2-3; d_gene: -; CDR3nt: TGTGCCAGCAGCCTACAGGTTACAGATACGCAGTATTTT; CDR3aa: CASSLQVTDTQYF
v_gene: TRBV19; abundance: -; j_gene: TRBJ1-1; d_gene: TRBD1; CDR3nt: TGTGCCAGTAGTAGCGAACAGGGGCGTTGGACTGAAGCTTTCTTT; CDR3aa: CASSSEQGRWTEAFF
v_gene: TRBV10-2; abundance: few; j_gene: TRBJ1-3; d_gene: -; CDR3nt: TGCGCCAGCAGTGAGTCCGCGGGACGGTTCTCTGGAAACACCATATATTTT; CDR3aa: CASSESAGRFSGNTIYF
v_gene: TRBV7-7; abundance: once; j_gene: TRBJ2-1; d_gene: -; CDR3nt: TGTGCTAGCAGCTTAGCCGTGGGCACTGAGCAGTTCTTC; CDR3aa: CASSLAVGTEQFF